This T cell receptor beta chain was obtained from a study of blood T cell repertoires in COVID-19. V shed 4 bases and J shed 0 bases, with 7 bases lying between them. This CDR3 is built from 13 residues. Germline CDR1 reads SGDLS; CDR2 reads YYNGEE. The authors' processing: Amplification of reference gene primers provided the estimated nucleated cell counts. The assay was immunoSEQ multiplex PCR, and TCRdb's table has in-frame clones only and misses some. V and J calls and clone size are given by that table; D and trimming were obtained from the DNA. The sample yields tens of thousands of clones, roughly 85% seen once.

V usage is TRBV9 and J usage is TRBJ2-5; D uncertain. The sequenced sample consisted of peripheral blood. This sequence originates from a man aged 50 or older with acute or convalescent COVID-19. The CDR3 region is CASSPLDQETQYF. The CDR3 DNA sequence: TGTGCCAGCAGCCCGTTAGACCAAGAGACCCAGTACTTC. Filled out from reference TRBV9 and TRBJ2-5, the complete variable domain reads DSGVTQTPKHLITATGQRVTLRCSPRSGDLSVYWYQQSLDQGLQFLIQYYNGEERAKGNILERFSAQQFPDLHSELNLSSLELGDSALYFCASSPLDQETQYFGPGTRLLVL.